The sample holds many counts of the clone carrying this T cell receptor beta chain. As yet, its antigen is unknown. The germline V gene encodes CDR1 MDHEN and CDR2 SYDVKM. The V and J ends lost 7 bases and 11 bases respectively, with 19 bases between them. This CDR3 comprises 13 residues. After constant-region reverse-primer amplification, full-length variable regions underwent semi-nested PCR with Nested Universal Primer A. Each CDR3 protein is one row after TCRdb ran MiXCR on the 5' RACE reads. Here the sample spans tens of thousands of distinct CDR3 sequences, around 22% being singletons. Whole-study results and caveats: Larger-cohort validation covered only one TCR beta V-J rearrangement. Tumor Tregs overlapped most with tumor, then blood, naive CD4+ cells.

This clonotype originated in a female donor with breast cancer. Specimen: memory CD4+ T cells sorted from blood. The subset: memory CD4+ T cells, CD4+CD45RO+CD25-. The chain has TRBV28 and TRBJ2-3, with TRBD1 as a possible D gene (6 bases). For the CDR3, the DNA is TGTGCCAGCACTACGGTTAGGACAGATTTGCAGTATTTT. Translated: CASTTVRTDLQYF.